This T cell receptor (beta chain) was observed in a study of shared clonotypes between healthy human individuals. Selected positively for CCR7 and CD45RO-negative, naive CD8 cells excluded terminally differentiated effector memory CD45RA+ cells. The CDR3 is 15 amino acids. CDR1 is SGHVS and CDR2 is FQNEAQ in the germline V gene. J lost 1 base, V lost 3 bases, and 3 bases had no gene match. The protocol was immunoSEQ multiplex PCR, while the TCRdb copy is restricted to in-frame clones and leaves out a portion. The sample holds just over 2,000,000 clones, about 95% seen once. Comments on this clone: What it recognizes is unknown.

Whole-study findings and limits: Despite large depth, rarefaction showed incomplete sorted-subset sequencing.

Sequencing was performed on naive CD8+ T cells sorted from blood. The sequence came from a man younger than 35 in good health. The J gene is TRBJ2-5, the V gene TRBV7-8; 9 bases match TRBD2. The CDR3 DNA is TGTGCCAGCAGCTTCGGACTAGCGTTCCAAGAGACCCAGTACTTC. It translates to CASSFGLAFQETQYF.